The text below deals with one T cell receptor (beta chain). This sample was taken from a study of blood T cells in healthy people across ages. V was clipped by 4 bases and J by 3 bases, with 11 bases between them. The CDR3 is 14 residues long. Germline values: CDR1 SGHRS, CDR2 YFSETQ. For the second PCR, which ran for 7 to 11 cycles, a sample-barcoded 5' primer and a J-beta primer mix were used. Each CDR3 protein gets one entry after TCRdb re-called the 5' RACE reads with MiXCR. This sample has about 750,000 distinct CDR3 sequences; 53% occur once, and the top ten carry about 38%. What was sequenced was blood. This clonotype was sampled from an elderly man in good health. This chain links TRBV5-1 with TRBJ2-1, with D perhaps matching TRBD2 (6 bases). CDR3 region: CASSLRLGYNEQFF. CDR3 in DNA: TGCGCCAGCAGCCTCCGACTAGGCTACAATGAGCAGTTCTTC.